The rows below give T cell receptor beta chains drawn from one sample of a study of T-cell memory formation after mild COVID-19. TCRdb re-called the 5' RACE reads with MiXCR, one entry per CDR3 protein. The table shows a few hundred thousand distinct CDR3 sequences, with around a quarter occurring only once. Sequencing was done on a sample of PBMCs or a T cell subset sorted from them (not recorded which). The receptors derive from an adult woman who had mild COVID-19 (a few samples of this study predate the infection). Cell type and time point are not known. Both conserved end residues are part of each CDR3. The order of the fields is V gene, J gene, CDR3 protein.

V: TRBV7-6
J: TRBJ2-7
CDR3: CASSLARDSFHF

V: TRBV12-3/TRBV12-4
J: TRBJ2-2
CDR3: CASIPPTGELFF

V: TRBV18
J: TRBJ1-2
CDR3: CASSPGTGPYGYTF

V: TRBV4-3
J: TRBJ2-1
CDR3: CASSRRDQREFRNEQFF

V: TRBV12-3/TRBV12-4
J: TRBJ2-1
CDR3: CASSPLSGSKNEQFF

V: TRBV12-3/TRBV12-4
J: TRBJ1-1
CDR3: CASSFQGAASEAFF

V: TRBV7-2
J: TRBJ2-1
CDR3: CASSMDRYSYNEQFF

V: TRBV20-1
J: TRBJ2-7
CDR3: CSAPGQGHGEQYF

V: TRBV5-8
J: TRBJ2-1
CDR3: CASGLRGPDEQFF

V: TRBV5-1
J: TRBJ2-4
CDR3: CASSGGGARTKNIQYF

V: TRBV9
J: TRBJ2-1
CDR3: CASSLSPGSNEQFF

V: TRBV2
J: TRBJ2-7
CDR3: CASSEGGIYEQYF

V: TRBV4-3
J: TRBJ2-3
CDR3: CASSPGPLGSTDTQYF

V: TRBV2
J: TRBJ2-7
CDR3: CASRRTGGDYEQYF

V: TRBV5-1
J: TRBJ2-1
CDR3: CASSLGQYYNEQFF

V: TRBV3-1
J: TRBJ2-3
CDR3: CASSLPAASTDTQYF

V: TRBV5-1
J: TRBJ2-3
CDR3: CASSLSDFPSTDTQYF

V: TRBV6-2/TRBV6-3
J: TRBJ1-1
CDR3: CASLGGTNTEAFF

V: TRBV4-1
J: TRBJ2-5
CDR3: CASSYSSSGQETQYF

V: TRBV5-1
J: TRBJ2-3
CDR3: CASSVFPGQGLTDTQYF

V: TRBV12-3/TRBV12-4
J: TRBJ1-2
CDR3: CASRGQGILYGYTF

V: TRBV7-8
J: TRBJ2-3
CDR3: CASSLRLAGGSDTQYF

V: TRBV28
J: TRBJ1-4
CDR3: CASSTSGQVGEKLFF

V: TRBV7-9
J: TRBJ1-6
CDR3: CASSLGRGLDSPLHF

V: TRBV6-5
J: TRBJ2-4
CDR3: CASSYKSPSEGAVIQYF

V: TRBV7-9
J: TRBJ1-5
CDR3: CASSRSGQPQHF

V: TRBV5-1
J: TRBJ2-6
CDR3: CASSLEGPGANVLTF

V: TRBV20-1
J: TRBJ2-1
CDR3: CSALPRLFSYNEQFF

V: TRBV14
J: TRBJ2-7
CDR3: CASSHGSGAYEQYF

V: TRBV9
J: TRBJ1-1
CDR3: CASSPRQGAGNTEAFF

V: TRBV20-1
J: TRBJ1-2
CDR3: CSASDRRLYGYTF

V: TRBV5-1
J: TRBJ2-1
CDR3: CASSFRPNEQFF

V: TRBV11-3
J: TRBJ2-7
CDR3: CASSLEGWVGTYEQYF

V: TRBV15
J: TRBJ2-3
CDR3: CATNNWTDTQYF

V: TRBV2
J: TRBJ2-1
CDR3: CAISDGLAGGQFF